The T cell receptor (beta chain) described here comes from a study of early T cells in non-severe SARS-CoV-2 infection. For the study at large: The authors sequenced bulk RNA from unsorted whole blood, leaving chains unpaired.

This clonotype was detected many times. What it binds is unknown. A junction boundary mismatches the germline segment, possibly from a read error. Attached unique molecular identifiers marked individual cDNA molecules. MiXCR, applied by TCRdb to the 5' RACE reads, yields one record per CDR3 protein. The table has 45,000 to 55,000 distinct CDR3 sequences, 13% seen once. Germline CDR1 SSHAT, CDR2 FNYEAQ (reference sequence). The CDR3 is 15 amino acids. Study results and caveats: Clonotype matching in VDJdb favored anti-spike CD8 responses and did not capture private and CD4 specificities.

This clonotype originated in an adult who was a healthcare worker with PCR-confirmed SARS-CoV-2 infection or an uninfected control (not recorded which). Sample: whole blood. The rearrangement joins TRBV7-7 to TRBJ2-5, with 11 bases fitting TRBD2. The DNA for the CDR3 is TGTGCTAGCAGCTCCACTAGCGGGAGTTTCGAGACCCAGTACTTC. Its translation: CASSSTSGSFETQYF.